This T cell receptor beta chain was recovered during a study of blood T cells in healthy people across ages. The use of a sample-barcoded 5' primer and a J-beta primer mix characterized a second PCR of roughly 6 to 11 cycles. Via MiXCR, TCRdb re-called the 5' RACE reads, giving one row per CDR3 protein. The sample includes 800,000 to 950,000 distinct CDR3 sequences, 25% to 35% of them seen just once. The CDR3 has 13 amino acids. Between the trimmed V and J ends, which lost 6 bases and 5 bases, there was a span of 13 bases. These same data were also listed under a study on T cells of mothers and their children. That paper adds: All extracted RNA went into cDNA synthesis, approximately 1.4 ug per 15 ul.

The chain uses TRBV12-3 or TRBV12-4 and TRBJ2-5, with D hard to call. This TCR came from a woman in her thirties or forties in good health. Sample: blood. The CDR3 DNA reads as TGTGCCAGCAGCCAGGTACACGGGGAGACCCAGTACTTC. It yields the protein CASSQVHGETQYF.